The 18 T cell receptor beta chains presented below share a single source sample, sequenced in a study of T cells after yellow fever vaccination. MiXCR was run by TCRdb on the 5' RACE reads, yielding one entry per CDR3 protein. Seen here are some 300,000 distinct CDR3 sequences, around 4% observed once, and the top ten hold about a quarter. The sequencing here drew on PBMCs, taken on the day of the yellow fever booster vaccination. Every receptor here comes from a man between 18 and 35 years old who received the YFV17D yellow fever vaccine.

Here the CDR3 DNA reads TGTGCCATCAGTAGCCTGGATAATTCACCCCTCCACTTT. Translation gives CAISSLDNSPLHF. The chain has TRBV10-3 and TRBJ1-6; D not resolved. The germline V and J ends were trimmed by 5 bases and 5 bases, with 7 bases remaining between them. Germline loops: CDR1 ENHRY, CDR2 SYGVKD. CDR3 length: 13 amino acids.

This clonotype occurred many times. This rearrangement joins TRBV10-3 to TRBJ1-1; no firm D call. V was clipped by 1 base and J by 0 bases, with 12 bases between them. This CDR3 has 16 residues. CDR1 and CDR2 from the germline V gene are ENHRY and SYGVKD. The CDR3 DNA is TGTGCCATCAGTGAGTGGCAGGATGGGATGAACACTGAAGCTTTCTTT. Its translation is CAISEWQDGMNTEAFF.

This clonotype was detected ten times or more. The CDR3 region is CASSPRGDSGYNEQFF. As DNA, the CDR3 is TGCGCCAGCAGCCCGAGGGGGGACTCAGGGTACAATGAGCAGTTCTTC. The J gene is TRBJ2-1, the V gene TRBV5-1; D is perhaps TRBD1 or TRBD2 (6 bases each). V was trimmed by 4 bases and J by 4 bases, leaving 18 bases between them. The CDR3 is made up of 16 amino acids. Per the germline V gene, CDR1 is SGHRS and CDR2 is YFSETQ.

The sample holds a few counts of this clonotype. The chain joins TRBV11-2 to TRBJ2-2, with D possibly matching TRBD2 (6 bases). Germline V gives CDR1 SGHAT, CDR2 FQNNGV. This CDR3 region has 18 residues. V lost 1 base and J lost 5, with 20 bases in between. The chain's CDR3 is CASSLVGTSWLQTGELFF. The CDR3 bases are TGTGCCAGCAGCTTAGTCGGAACTAGCTGGTTGCAAACCGGGGAGCTGTTTTTT.

This clonotype has ten or more counts. The chain is built from TRBV5-1 and TRBJ2-3, with a tentative D call TRBD2 (6 bases). Trimming took off 0 bases at V and 3 bases at J, with 11 bases between the two ends. CDR3 length: 15 residues. The germline CDR1 and CDR2 sequences are SGHRS and YFSETQ. CDR3 nucleotides: TGCGCCAGCAGCTTGGGGAGAGGGAGGACAGATACGCAGTATTTT. Its protein product is CASSLGRGRTDTQYF.

This clonotype was seen ten or more times. The chain couples TRBV5-5 to TRBJ2-2; D is perhaps TRBD2 (5 bases). CDR1 and CDR2 (germline): SGHKS, YYEKEE (reference sequence). CDR3 length: 14 amino acids. V was trimmed by 2 bases and J by 5 bases, leaving 10 bases between them. CDR3: CASSLPPGTGELFF. In DNA form, the CDR3 reads TGTGCCAGCAGCTTACCCCCGGGGACCGGGGAGCTGTTTTTT.

J is TRBJ2-1 and V is TRBV6-5, with 7 nucleotides matching TRBD1. With V trimmed by 0 bases and J by 5 bases, 7 bases remained unmatched. Per the germline V gene, CDR1 is MNHEY and CDR2 is SVGAGI. The CDR3 length is 16 residues. Here the CDR3 reads CASSYSTWTGDNEQFF. CDR3 in DNA: TGTGCCAGCAGTTACTCTACATGGACAGGCGACAATGAGCAGTTCTTC.

This clonotype has at least ten counts. The chain combines TRBV30 with TRBJ2-3; D unresolved. This CDR3 is built from 12 residues. Germline V gene sequence: CDR1 GTSNPN, CDR2 SVGIG (reference sequence). V lost 0 bases, J lost 1 base, and 2 bases lay in between. CDR3 loop: CAWSVRTDTQYF. The CDR3 DNA reads as TGTGCCTGGAGTGTACGCACAGATACGCAGTATTTT.

This clonotype was detected ten times or more. The chain employs TRBV30 and TRBJ2-7; D is unresolved. V lost 2 bases to trimming and J lost 2 bases, with 7 bases between them. The germline gives CDR1 GTSNPN, CDR2 SVGIG (reference sequence). This CDR3 is 12 amino acids long. The CDR3 loop reads CAWSSDAYEQYF. DNA of the CDR3: TGTGCCTGGAGTTCAGATGCCTACGAGCAGTACTTC.

This clonotype was counted a single time. This chain links TRBV11-1 with TRBJ2-7; D is ambiguous. Germline lookup yields CDR1 SGHAT and CDR2 FQDESV (reference sequence). This CDR3 is built from 18 residues. V lost 1 base to trimming and J lost 2 bases, with 21 bases between them. This CDR3 reads CASSLVVWIPTYAYEQYV. CDR3 bases: TGTGCCAGCAGCTTAGTCGTCTGGATCCCGACCTACGCCTACGAGCAGTACGTC.

This clonotype was seen repeatedly, ten times or more. V and J are TRBV9 and TRBJ1-2, with 12 bases lining up with TRBD1. The CDR3 contains 17 residues. The germline CDR1 and CDR2 sequences are SGDLS and YYNGEE. With 3 bases clipped from V and 0 bases from J, the junction kept 6 bases outside the gene matches. The CDR3 region is CASSGGTGGSANYGYTF. The CDR3 nucleotides are TGTGCCAGCAGCGGCGGGACAGGGGGCTCTGCTAACTATGGCTACACCTTC.

This clonotype was counted many times. The J gene is TRBJ2-1, the V gene TRBV25-1, with TRBD2 identical over 14 bases. The CDR3 spans 18 residues. The trim removed 4 bases at V and 1 base at J, leaving 6 bases unmatched. Germline V gene sequence: CDR1 MGHDK, CDR2 SYGVNS. CDR3 DNA: TGTGCCAGCAGTGGGCAGACTAGCGGGGGGGGATCCTACAATGAGCAGTTCTTC. Translating gives CASSGQTSGGGSYNEQFF.

The sample holds many counts of this clonotype. The rearrangement uses TRBV20-1 and TRBJ2-7; D is possibly TRBD1 (5 bases). The V end lost 3 bases, the J end lost 6 bases, and 15 bases lay between the germline ends. Looked up from germline, CDR1 is DFQATT and CDR2 is SNEGSKA (reference sequence). This CDR3 has 13 amino acids. The CDR3 region has the DNA TGCAGTGCTAGTTACCCCGGACAACTCGAGCAGTACGTC. It yields the protein CSASYPGQLEQYV.

This clonotype has at least ten counts. CDR3: CASSLGVGSSYEQYF. CDR3 nucleotide sequence: TGTGCCAGCAGCTTAGGTGTGGGGAGCTCCTACGAGCAGTACTTC. J is TRBJ2-7 and V is TRBV7-9; tentative D call: TRBD2 (5 bases). The CDR3 runs 15 residues. Trimming removed 1 base at V and 0 bases at J, with 10 bases between. CDR1 and CDR2 from the germline V gene are SEHNR and FQNEAQ (reference sequence).

This clonotype was found many times. This chain connects TRBV7-2 to TRBJ2-7, with 7 bases identical to TRBD1. CDR1 is SGHTA and CDR2 is FQGNSA in the germline V gene. This CDR3 is 13 amino acids long. With 4 bases clipped from V and 2 bases from J, the junction kept 2 bases outside the gene matches. The CDR3 is CASSWTGPYEQYF. The DNA of the CDR3 is TGTGCCAGCAGCTGGACAGGACCCTACGAGCAGTACTTC.

This clonotype was seen at least ten times. The gene calls are TRBV7-2 and TRBJ2-6, with D possibly being TRBD1 (8 bases). Deletions cut 6 bases from V and 4 bases from J, with 19 bases between. The CDR3 sequence is 17 residues long. The V gene's germline CDR1 is SGHTA and CDR2 FQGNSA. CDR3 nucleotide sequence: TGTGCCAGCAGTCGGGACAGGTCCGGGAGGGGGGCCAACGTCCTGACTTTC. Its translation is CASSRDRSGRGANVLTF.

This clonotype was seen many times. V gene TRBV5-1 combines with J gene TRBJ1-1, with TRBD1 matching 7 bases. Germline CDR1 and CDR2: SGHRS and YFSETQ. The CDR3 has 16 amino acids. The V segment lost 0 bases and the J segment 0 bases; nucleotides outside the gene matches: 5. CDR3 protein: CASSLVFRGLNTEAFF. The CDR3 DNA sequence: TGCGCCAGCAGCTTGGTATTCAGGGGGTTGAACACTGAAGCTTTCTTT.

The chain has TRBV5-1 and TRBJ1-6; possible D gene TRBD1, 5 bases. CDR3 size: 14 residues. V was cut by 4 bases and J by 4 bases, with 9 bases left in between. Germline assignment: CDR1 SGHRS and CDR2 YFSETQ. As DNA, the CDR3 is TGCGCCAGCAGCCTGGGGGAGTATAATTCACCCCTCCACTTT. Its protein is CASSLGEYNSPLHF. Full variable domain (missing parts from reference TRBV5-1 and TRBJ1-6): KAGVTQTPRYLIKTRGQQVTLSCSPISGHRSVSWYQQTPGQGLQFLFEYFSETQRNKGNFPGRFSGRQFSNSRSEMNVSTLELGDSALYLCASSLGEYNSPLHFGNGTRLTVT.